This T cell receptor (beta chain) is from a study of CD8+ T cells in alopecia areata. Overall study findings and caveats: Among the cells sequenced in scalp samples are also the resident alphabeta T cells of normal skin. Between patients, shared TCR sequences were less clear than in mice. This was possibly due in part to HLA diversity in the patient population.

Following RNA extraction, reverse transcription yielded cDNA that acted as the sequencing template. The assay was immunoSEQ multiplex PCR, and TCRdb's table has in-frame clones only and misses some. This sample carries 200,000 or so clones, around 50% of them seen once, and the ten largest clones take nearly 5%. As concerns this clone: Its antigen is not known.

Deletions cut 4 bases from V and 7 bases from J, with 14 bases between. Germline V gene sequence: CDR1 SGHNT, CDR2 YYREEE (reference sequence). This CDR3 is built from 13 residues. The receptor was isolated from a human donor in good health. The rearrangement links TRBV5-4 to TRBJ1-2, with no clear D. Input material: CD8+ T cells sorted from blood. In DNA form, the CDR3 reads TGTGCCAGCAGCAAGTCAGGAGGGCTTGGCTACACCTTC. It codes for CASSKSGGLGYTF. The whole variable domain, remainder taken from reference TRBV5-4 and TRBJ1-2, is ETGVTQSPTHLIKTRGQQVTLRCSSQSGHNTVSWYQQALGQGPQFIFQYYREEENGRGNFPPRFSGLQFPNYSSELNVNALELDDSALYLCASSKSGGLGYTFGSGTRLTVV.